The sequence of this TCR beta chain was determined in a study of shared clonotypes between healthy human individuals. The CDR3 is 14 residues long. Trimming at V came to 5 bases and at J to 1 base, leaving 0 bases not matched to a gene. The germline V gene has CDR1 MNHEY and CDR2 SVGAGI. The assay was immunoSEQ multiplex PCR, and TCRdb's table has in-frame clones only and misses some. The sample shows about 2.4 million clones, around nine tenths of them seen only once. The chain couples TRBV6-5 to TRBJ1-5; 9 nucleotides line up with TRBD1. The sequencing input was naive CD4+ T cells sorted from blood. The subset denotes: CD45RA+ positively selected. This receptor was taken from a young man in good health. This chain's CDR3 is CASSGQGSNQPQHF. The CDR3 nucleotides read TGTGCCAGCAGTGGACAGGGGAGCAATCAGCCCCAGCATTTT.